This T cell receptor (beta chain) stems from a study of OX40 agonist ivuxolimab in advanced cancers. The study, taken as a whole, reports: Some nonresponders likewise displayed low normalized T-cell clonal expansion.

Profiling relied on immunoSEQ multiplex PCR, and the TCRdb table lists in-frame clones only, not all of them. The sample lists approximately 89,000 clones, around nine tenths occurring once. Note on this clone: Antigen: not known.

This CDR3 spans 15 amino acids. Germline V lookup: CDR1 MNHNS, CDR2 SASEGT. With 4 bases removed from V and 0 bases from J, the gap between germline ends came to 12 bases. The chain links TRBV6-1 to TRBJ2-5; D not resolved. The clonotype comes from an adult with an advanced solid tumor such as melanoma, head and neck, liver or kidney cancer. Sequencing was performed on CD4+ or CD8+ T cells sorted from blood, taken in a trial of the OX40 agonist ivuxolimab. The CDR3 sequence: CASSVLLGDQETQYF. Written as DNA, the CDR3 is TGTGCCAGCAGTGTATTGCTAGGAGACCAAGAGACCCAGTACTTC.